Sequencing of this T cell receptor beta chain was carried out in a study of neoadjuvant anti-PD-1 for oral cavity cancer. Data came from immunoSEQ multiplex PCR; TCRdb stores just in-frame clones and leaves some out. The sample lists about 14,000 clones; about 61% were seen once. Germline V CDR1 and CDR2: SGHAT, FQNNGV. The CDR3 contains 13 residues. Trimming took off 5 bases at V and 5 bases at J, with 11 bases between the two ends. The source was PBMCs, collected before nivolumab (anti-PD-1) treatment. The chain employs TRBV11-2 and TRBJ2-3; D gene unclear. The sequence derives from a person between 40 and 80 years old with oral cavity squamous cell carcinoma. The CDR3 loop is CASSPHTGDTQYF. The CDR3 DNA sequence: TGTGCCAGCAGCCCACACACCGGAGATACGCAGTATTTT.